This TCR beta chain was obtained from a study of blood T cell repertoires in COVID-19. Germline V gives CDR1 DFQATT, CDR2 SNEGSKA (reference sequence). J was trimmed by 0 bases and V by 3 bases; bases with no gene match: 4. This CDR3 is built from 16 residues. Study processing details: Reference gene primer amplification gave nucleated cell count estimates. This table comes from immunoSEQ multiplex PCR, and its TCRdb copy is limited to in-frame clones, with some not included. The D gene and trimming were derived from the DNA, and the V and J assignments and clone size from that table. The sample consists of about 250,000 clones, roughly 88% of them appearing once.

The sequence came from a man of 80 years or more with acute or convalescent COVID-19. Sequencing used peripheral blood. The V gene is TRBV20-1, the J gene TRBJ2-7, with 14 bases matching TRBD2. The chain's CDR3 is CSASGLAGGLSYEQYF. The CDR3 nucleotides read TGCAGTGCTAGTGGACTAGCGGGGGGACTCTCCTACGAGCAGTACTTC.